A selection of T cell receptor beta chains follows, all from one sample in a study of blood T cell repertoires in COVID-19. Sequencing was performed with immunoSEQ multiplex PCR; in TCRdb, only in-frame clones are kept and a portion is missing. The profile shows roughly 66,000 clones, around 90% of them singletons. Sequencing used peripheral blood. These receptors were obtained from a human donor in a cohort sampled during active COVID-19. CDR3s include the opening cysteine and the closing phenylalanine or tryptophan. The D gene is left open where the match is weak. The size field is filled for only some rows; it gives once, few, many or a size class.

TRBD2	few	TRBV18	TRBJ2-1	CASSPRLAGSNEQFF	TGTGCCAGCTCACCAAGGCTAGCGGGATCCAATGAGCAGTTCTTC
TRBD2	NA	TRBV5-4	TRBJ2-5	CASSLVLAGVETQYF	TGTGCCAGCAGCTTGGTTTTAGCGGGAGTTGAGACCCAGTACTTC
TRBD1	NA	TRBV9	TRBJ1-2	CASSASGRGGGGGYTF	TGTGCCAGCAGTGCATCGGGCAGGGGAGGAGGGGGCGGCTACACCTTC
TRBD1	NA	TRBV7-9	TRBJ1-6	CASSFGQGVDNSPLHF	TGTGCCAGCAGCTTCGGACAGGGGGTAGATAATTCACCCCTCCACTTT
TRBD1	NA	TRBV9	TRBJ2-2	CASSARDRGLDTGELFF	TGTGCCAGCAGCGCCCGGGACAGGGGGCTGGACACCGGGGAGCTGTTTTTT
TRBD2	NA	TRBV2	TRBJ2-4	CASRKSGAAKNIQYF	TGTGCCAGCAGGAAGAGCGGGGCTGCCAAAAACATTCAGTACTTC
TRBD2	NA	TRBV7-3	TRBJ2-3	CASSHSGRGVDTQYF	TGTGCCAGCAGCCATAGCGGGAGGGGGGTAGATACGCAGTATTTT
NA	medium-sized	TRBV28	TRBJ2-1	CASSETDYNEQFF	TGTGCCAGCAGTGAGACTGACTACAATGAGCAGTTCTTC
TRBD1	NA	TRBV7-2	TRBJ2-2	CASSPDRGNGELFF	TGTGCCAGCAGCCCGGACAGGGGGAACGGGGAGCTGTTTTTT
NA	few	TRBV6-2/TRBV6-3	TRBJ2-2	CASSYGRNTGELFF	TGTGCCAGCAGTTACGGCCGGAACACCGGGGAGCTGTTTTTT
TRBD2	NA	TRBV7-6	TRBJ2-1	CASSLRWSVGRDNEQFF	TGTGCCAGCAGCTTACGGTGGAGTGTCGGGAGGGACAATGAGCAGTTCTTC
NA	NA	TRBV6-2/TRBV6-3	TRBJ2-3	CASSYSIKFGQTSTYF	TGTGCCAGCAGTTACTCGATTAAATTTGGGCAGACCTCAACCTATTTT
NA	NA	TRBV4-2	TRBJ1-3	CASSQIHTRQRGNTIYF	TGTGCCAGCAGCCAAATTCACACGAGACAGAGAGGAAACACCATATATTTT
NA	NA	TRBV11-2	TRBJ1-2	CASSPSTNYGYTF	TGTGCCAGCAGCCCGAGCACCAACTATGGCTACACCTTC
NA	NA	TRBV14	TRBJ2-5	CASSWTSQETQYF	TGTGCCAGCAGCTGGACAAGCCAAGAGACCCAGTACTTC
TRBD1	once	TRBV28	TRBJ2-7	CASSSASGQGVYEQYF	TGTGCCAGCAGTTCCGCCTCGGGACAGGGGGTCTACGAGCAGTACTTC
NA	NA	TRBV9	TRBJ2-1	CASSQGQGTYNEQFF	TGTGCCAGCAGCCAGGGACAAGGAACCTACAATGAGCAGTTCTTC
NA	NA	TRBV19	TRBJ2-3	CASSMKPSGSTDTQYF	TGTGCCAGTAGTATGAAACCATCGGGTAGCACAGATACGCAGTATTTT
TRBD1	NA	TRBV29-1	TRBJ1-2	CSVRTGEDGYTF	TGCAGCGTGAGGACAGGGGAGGATGGCTACACCTTC
NA	NA	TRBV6-5	TRBJ2-3	CASSSGLQFPDTQYF	TGTGCCAGCAGTTCGGGACTCCAATTTCCAGATACGCAGTATTTT
TRBD1	NA	TRBV5-5	TRBJ1-2	CASSGQGDGYTF	TGTGCCAGCAGCGGACAGGGGGATGGCTACACCTTC
TRBD2	NA	TRBV11-3	TRBJ2-1	CASSLGTSGKEQFF	TGTGCCAGCAGCCTAGGGACTAGCGGGAAAGAGCAGTTCTTC
TRBD1	NA	TRBV7-8	TRBJ1-5	CASSADRDSQPQHF	TGTGCCAGCAGCGCTGACAGGGACAGTCAGCCCCAGCATTTT
NA	NA	TRBV28	TRBJ2-3	CASSLAEGTARDTQYF	TGTGCCAGCAGTTTAGCAGAAGGGACTGCCAGAGATACGCAGTATTTT
NA	NA	TRBV20-1	TRBJ2-7	CSARRAYEQYF	TGCAGTGCTAGACGGGCCTACGAGCAGTACTTC
NA	NA	TRBV28	TRBJ1-4	CASSSPAPGHVGEKLFF	TGTGCCAGCAGTTCCCCGGCACCGGGACACGTCGGGGAAAAACTGTTTTTT
NA	NA	TRBV1	TRBJ2-7	CTSSPEAPGKYEQYF	TGCACCAGCAGCCCAGAGGCCCCGGGAAAGTACGAGCAGTACTTC
NA	NA	TRBV12-3/TRBV12-4	TRBJ1-1	CASSFNGGTEAFF	TGTGCCAGCAGTTTTAACGGCGGGACTGAAGCTTTCTTT
NA	NA	TRBV6-2/TRBV6-3	TRBJ1-5	CASSYRRGLGQPQHF	TGTGCCAGCAGTTACCGGCGAGGGTTAGGGCAGCCCCAGCATTTT
NA	NA	TRBV7-2	TRBJ1-3	CASSLAAGNTIYF	TGTGCCAGCAGCTTAGCCGCTGGAAACACCATATATTTT
TRBD1	once	TRBV2	TRBJ1-2	CASRAGTVSYGYTF	TGTGCCAGCAGAGCCGGGACAGTTTCCTATGGCTACACCTTC
NA	once	TRBV7-2	TRBJ2-5	CASSRTGSSKTQYF	TGTGCCAGCAGCCGCACAGGGTCGTCCAAGACCCAGTACTTC
TRBD1	NA	TRBV5-5	TRBJ1-5	CASSSGTGGNQPQHF	TGTGCCAGCAGCTCCGGGACAGGGGGCAATCAGCCCCAGCATTTT
TRBD1	NA	TRBV18	TRBJ1-6	CASSDTGGPYSPLHF	TGTGCCAGCTCAGACACAGGGGGCCCTTATTCACCCCTCCACTTT
NA	NA	TRBV19	TRBJ1-5	CASSYSNQPQHF	TGTGCCAGTAGTTATAGCAATCAGCCCCAGCATTTT
TRBD1	NA	TRBV4-3	TRBJ1-2	CASSQNRGFDGYTF	TGCGCCAGCAGCCAAAACAGGGGATTCGATGGCTACACCTTC
NA	NA	TRBV5-8	TRBJ1-6	CASSWGAGSPLHF	TGTGCCAGCAGCTGGGGAGCGGGATCACCCCTCCACTTT
TRBD2	NA	TRBV7-9	TRBJ2-7	CASSLEPGGQYF	TGTGCCAGCAGCTTAGAACCGGGGGGGCAGTACTTC